A selection of T cell receptor beta chains follows, all from one sample in a study of blood T cell repertoires in COVID-19. The assay was immunoSEQ multiplex PCR, and TCRdb's table has in-frame clones only and misses some. This table has some 260,000 clones, around 80% appearing once. The source material was peripheral blood. These TCRs come from a woman aged 40 to 49 with active or convalescent COVID-19. The CDR3 runs from the conserved cysteine through the conserved F or W. The D gene is left open where the match is weak. Where a row states a size, it is once, few, many or the class of an expanded clone; other rows omit it.

- TRBJ1-5 TRBV3-1/TRBV3-2 - CASSQYGQPQHF TGTGCCAGCAGCCAATACGGTCAGCCCCAGCATTTT
few TRBJ1-5 TRBV29-1 - CSVSGVYGNQPQHF TGCAGCGTTAGTGGAGTCTATGGCAATCAGCCCCAGCATTTT
- TRBJ2-3 TRBV7-3 TRBD1 CASSLTGTAITDTQYF TGTGCCAGCAGCTTAACAGGGACAGCTATCACAGATACGCAGTATTTT
- TRBJ1-1 TRBV9 - CASSPAGDTEAFF TGTGCCAGCAGCCCCGCGGGTGACACTGAAGCTTTCTTT
- TRBJ1-1 TRBV4-2 - CASSQDRAAFTEAFF TGTGCCAGCAGCCAAGACAGGGCAGCTTTCACTGAAGCTTTCTTT
once TRBJ2-2 TRBV5-1 - CASSLELESGELFF TGCGCCAGCAGCTTGGAATTGGAGTCCGGGGAGCTGTTTTTT
- TRBJ1-1 TRBV13 - CASSWTENTEAFF TGTGCCAGCAGCTGGACAGAGAACACTGAAGCTTTCTTT
- TRBJ1-2 TRBV7-8 - CASSLVETAYGYTF TGTGCCAGCAGCTTAGTGGAGACAGCCTATGGCTACACCTTC
- TRBJ2-1 TRBV5-1 TRBD2 CASSSSGGYNEQFF TGCGCCAGCAGCTCGTCGGGGGGGTACAATGAGCAGTTCTTC
- TRBJ1-1 TRBV2 - CASTGEGEEAFF TGTGCCAGCACGGGGGAAGGTGAGGAAGCTTTCTTT
few TRBJ1-5 TRBV25-1 - CASSRGERNQPQHF TGTGCCAGCAGTAGGGGTGAACGCAATCAGCCCCAGCATTTT
- TRBJ1-4 TRBV5-1 - CASSLGGTATNEKLFF TGCGCCAGCAGCTTGGGGGGGACTGCAACTAATGAAAAACTGTTTTTT
- TRBJ1-3 TRBV30 - CAWNTLIGNTIYF TGTGCCTGGAACACCCTGATTGGAAACACCATATATTTT
once TRBJ1-1 TRBV28 TRBD1 CASRRTGGAWTEAFF TGTGCCAGCAGACGAACAGGGGGCGCATGGACTGAAGCTTTCTTT
- TRBJ1-3 TRBV29-1 - CSAEDSAGNTIYF TGCAGCGCCGAGGACAGTGCTGGAAACACCATATATTTT
- TRBJ1-2 TRBV6-1 TRBD1 CASTDDRVYTF TGTGCCAGCACCGATGACAGGGTCTACACCTTC
- TRBJ1-6 TRBV18 - CASSFEAGPGSNSPLHF TGTGCCAGCTCGTTTGAGGCCGGGCCCGGGAGCAATTCACCCCTCCACTTT
once TRBJ2-6 TRBV9 TRBD1 CASSGGTVPVVLTF TGTGCCAGCAGCGGGGGGACAGTCCCGGTCGTCCTGACTTTC
- TRBJ2-6 TRBV11-2 - CASSLRPGSPGANVLTF TGTGCCAGCAGCTTAAGGCCAGGAAGTCCTGGGGCCAACGTCCTGACTTTC
- TRBJ1-2 TRBV28 TRBD1 CASSLGQGYTF TGTGCCAGCAGTTTGGGACAGGGCTACACCTTC
few TRBJ2-1 TRBV12-3/TRBV12-4 - CASSPGPGGQFF TGTGCCAGCAGCCCAGGCCCTGGAGGGCAGTTCTTC
- TRBJ2-2 TRBV6-5 - CASSRNTGELFF TGTGCCAGCAGCAGGAACACCGGGGAGCTGTTTTTT
- TRBJ2-2 TRBV5-4 - CASSLDPRNTGELFF TGTGCCAGCAGCTTGGACCCCAGGAACACCGGGGAGCTGTTTTTT
- TRBJ1-2 TRBV19 - CASSLQATNYGYTF TGTGCCAGTAGTTTACAGGCGACTAACTATGGCTACACCTTC
few TRBJ1-4 TRBV5-4 - CASSLPPATNEKLFF TGTGCCAGCAGCCTTCCACCGGCAACTAATGAAAAACTGTTTTTT
- TRBJ1-4 TRBV28 - CASSHDYREKLFF TGTGCCAGCAGCCACGATTACAGGGAGAAACTGTTTTTT
- TRBJ1-6 TRBV20-1 TRBD1 CSASKTGILYNSPLHF TGCAGTGCTAGTAAGACAGGGATCCTCTATAATTCACCCCTCCACTTT
- TRBJ1-2 TRBV7-9 - CASSSTGGANYGYTF TGTGCCAGCAGCTCGACAGGTGGAGCTAACTATGGCTACACCTTC
- TRBJ1-4 TRBV6-6 TRBD1 CASSNGQGADEKLFF TGTGCCAGCAGTAACGGACAGGGAGCAGATGAAAAACTGTTTTTT
- TRBJ2-2 TRBV9 TRBD1 CASTPGDRPGGELFF TGTGCCAGCACCCCAGGGGACAGACCGGGCGGGGAGCTGTTTTTT
few TRBJ2-7 TRBV9 - CASSVGPTREQYF TGTGCCAGCAGCGTAGGCCCCACCCGGGAGCAGTACTTC
- TRBJ1-1 TRBV30 - CAWSVQLEGTEAFF TGTGCCTGGAGTGTACAACTGGAGGGGACTGAAGCTTTCTTT
- TRBJ1-5 TRBV30 - CAWSAGISDQPQHF TGTGCCTGGAGTGCAGGGATCTCCGATCAGCCCCAGCATTTT
- TRBJ2-2 TRBV7-3 - CASSLKARGTGELFF TGTGCCAGCAGCTTGAAGGCGCGGGGCACCGGGGAGCTGTTTTTT
- TRBJ1-1 TRBV11-2 TRBD1 CASSLGQGAAFF TGTGCCAGCAGCTTAGGGCAGGGGGCCGCTTTCTTT
- TRBJ1-1 TRBV6-5 TRBD1 CASIATGVGTEAFF TGTGCCAGCATAGCCACAGGGGTCGGGACTGAAGCTTTCTTT
- TRBJ2-5 TRBV19 TRBD1 CASSASGGRETQYF TGTGCCAGTAGTGCCTCAGGGGGCAGGGAGACCCAGTACTTC
- TRBJ2-1 TRBV5-6 - CASSLRGLTKNEQFF TGTGCCAGCAGCCTACGCGGTTTGACGAAGAATGAGCAGTTCTTC
few TRBJ2-1 TRBV28 - CASSWIRGFYNEQFF TGTGCCAGCAGTTGGATCAGGGGTTTCTACAATGAGCAGTTCTTC
- TRBJ2-7 TRBV15 TRBD1 CATSRDSEGAREQYF TGTGCCACCAGCAGAGATTCTGAGGGGGCGCGGGAGCAGTACTTC
- TRBJ2-1 TRBV21-1 - CAPGTSAEFF TGTGCCCCCGGCACCAGCGCGGAGTTCTTC